This TCR beta chain was sequenced during a study of circulating CD8 cells and anti-PD-1 response in melanoma. Germline assignment: CDR1 MDHEN and CDR2 SYDVKM. This CDR3 region has 16 residues. The J segment lost 10 bases and the V segment lost 8 bases, leaving 17 bases of the junction unmatched. TCR libraries were prepared from around 14 ng of total RNA with the QIAseq Immune Repertoire TCR panel. TCRdb passed the reads through MiXCR, listing each CDR3 protein once. The table includes roughly 200 distinct CDR3 sequences, 5% to 6% detected once. Four subsets defined by PD-1 and/or TIGIT were sorted from live CD3+CD8+TCRalphabeta+ cells. General study findings and limits: Clonotype sharing was highest between DPOS and TIGIT subsets. The cohort mixed treatment-naive and previously treated patients.

This clonotype appeared a few times. What it binds is unknown. J is TRBJ2-1 and V is TRBV28; 10 nucleotides agree with TRBD1. Source: CD8+ T cells from PBMCs, taken at baseline or after one month of anti-PD-1 therapy (not recorded which). The clonotype originates from a human donor with melanoma. The CDR3, as DNA: TGTGCCAGCGGTTCCACCGGGACAGGGGTGTTCAGGGAGCAGTTCTTC. Protein sequence: CASGSTGTGVFREQFF.